The 23 T cell receptor beta chains given below trace back to one sample, sequenced in a study of shared clonotypes between healthy human individuals. Produced via immunoSEQ multiplex PCR; TCRdb's table is partial and in-frame only. Of 660,000 or so clones in the sample, around 96% are singletons; the top ten hold roughly 0.1%. Naive CD8 cells were CD45RO-negative, positively selected for CCR7, excluding terminally differentiated effector memory CD45RA+ cells. Input material: naive CD8+ T cells sorted from blood. The receptors were gathered from a woman under 40 in good health.

The V and J genes are TRBV7-8 and TRBJ1-1; perhaps TRBD1 as D (6 bases). V lost 2 bases and J 2 bases, leaving 18 bases between the germline ends. The CDR3 is made up of 17 amino acids. Per the germline V gene, CDR1 is SGHVS and CDR2 is FQNEAQ. The CDR3 here is CASSLFHSGAVNTEAFF. In DNA form, the CDR3 reads TGTGCCAGCAGCTTATTTCATTCAGGGGCCGTAAACACTGAAGCTTTCTTT.

The chain joins TRBV5-8 to TRBJ1-1, with TRBD1 as a possible D gene (5 bases). Germline V CDR1 and CDR2: SGHTS, YDEGEE. V lost 1 base and J lost 3, with 13 bases in between. The CDR3 loop spans 15 amino acids. This CDR3 is CASSLMKVGDTEAFF. The CDR3 region has the DNA TGTGCCAGCAGCTTGATGAAGGTAGGGGACACTGAAGCTTTCTTT. The entire variable domain, with the rest obtained from reference TRBV5-8 and TRBJ1-1, is as follows: EAGVTQSPTHLIKTRGQQATLRCSPISGHTSVYWYQQALGLGLQFLLWYDEGEERNRGNFPPRFSGRQFPNYSSELNVNALELEDSALYLCASSLMKVGDTEAFFGQGTRLTVV.

This rearrangement joins TRBV28 to TRBJ2-2, with 16 bases identical to TRBD2. V dropped 6 bases and J dropped 7; count of bases not matched to a gene: 8. In germline, CDR1 is MDHEN, CDR2 SYDVKM. The CDR3 length is 17 residues. CDR3 in DNA: TGTGCCAGCAGCACAAGCGGGACTAGCGGGGGGGTCGGGGAGCTGTTTTTT. This encodes CASSTSGTSGGVGELFF.

The chain couples TRBV7-9 to TRBJ1-4; D uncertain. CDR3 length: 14 amino acids. Trimming pared 5 bases from V and 8 bases from J, leaving 15 bases between. The germline V gene encodes CDR1 SEHNR and CDR2 FQNEAQ (reference sequence). The CDR3 DNA sequence: TGTGCCAGCAGCCCGGAGCAGTCAAGGGAAAAACTGTTTTTT. This gives the protein CASSPEQSREKLFF.

The chain uses TRBV7-9 and TRBJ2-7; unclear D gene. The CDR3 covers 13 residues. V was cut by 7 bases and J by 9 bases, with 19 bases left in between. Germline CDR1 SEHNR, CDR2 FQNEAQ (reference sequence). This CDR3 reads CASNQHGQPGQYF. The CDR3 DNA is TGTGCCAGCAACCAACATGGGCAACCCGGGCAGTACTTC. The full variable domain, its missing parts supplied by reference TRBV7-9 and TRBJ2-7, is DTGVSQNPRHKITKRGQNVTFRCDPISEHNRLYWYRQTLGQGPEFLTYFQNEAQLEKSRLLSDRFSAERPKGSFSTLEIQRTEQGDSAMYLCASNQHGQPGQYFGPGTRLTVT.

The CDR3 loop reads CASTPFGEGSYNEQFF. In DNA form, the CDR3 reads TGTGCCAGCACCCCCTTTGGGGAGGGCTCCTACAATGAGCAGTTCTTC. The chain carries TRBV9 and TRBJ2-1; 7 positions agree with TRBD2. Germline V gene data show CDR1 as SGDLS and CDR2 as YYNGEE. Trimming took 6 bases from V and 0 from J; bases not matched to a gene: 9. The CDR3 loop spans 16 amino acids.

The chain joins TRBV5-6 to TRBJ1-2, with TRBD1 matching 7 bases. Per the germline V gene, CDR1 is SGHDT and CDR2 is YYEEEE. V lost 2 bases and J lost 4; bases outside the gene matches: 8. The CDR3 is made up of 15 amino acids. CDR3: CASSFRDRDFYGYTF. For the CDR3, the DNA is TGTGCCAGCAGCTTCCGGGACAGAGACTTCTATGGCTACACCTTC. The full variable domain, rest sourced from reference TRBV5-6 and TRBJ1-2, is DAGVTQSPTHLIKTRGQQVTLRCSPKSGHDTVSWYQQALGQGPQFIFQYYEEEERQRGNFPDRFSGHQFPNYSSELNVNALLLGDSALYLCASSFRDRDFYGYTFGSGTRLTVV.

The chain couples TRBV7-9 to TRBJ2-1; TRBD2 matches 8 bases. The V and J ends lost 4 bases and 0 bases, in that order; junction bases with no gene match: 8. CDR1 is SEHNR and CDR2 is FQNEAQ in the germline V gene (reference sequence). This CDR3 contains 17 residues. Here the CDR3 reads CASSSWTSRYSYNEQFF. The DNA of the CDR3 is TGTGCCAGCAGCTCTTGGACTAGCCGCTACTCCTACAATGAGCAGTTCTTC.

In its sample, this clone was seen once. The chain recombines TRBV27 with TRBJ1-5, with no clear D. This CDR3 spans 14 amino acids. V was clipped by 4 bases and J by 9 bases, with 16 bases between them. CDR1 is MNHEY, CDR2 SMNVEV, per germline (reference sequence). In DNA form, the CDR3 reads TGTGCCAGCAGTTCACACTCTGCCTCTTGGCCCCAGCATTTT. Its translation: CASSSHSASWPQHF.

The chain has TRBV19 and TRBJ2-3, with D unclear. Trimming pared 3 bases from V and 4 bases from J, leaving 5 bases between. Germline values: CDR1 LNHDA, CDR2 SQIVND (reference sequence). This CDR3 comprises 12 residues. CDR3 sequence (DNA): TGTGCCAGTAGTATTCGACCAGATACGCAGTATTTT. Amino acids: CASSIRPDTQYF.

The gene calls are TRBV5-1 and TRBJ2-3; the D gene is possibly TRBD2 (6 bases). Deletions cut 10 bases from V and 2 bases from J, with 11 bases between. Germline CDR1 and CDR2: SGHRS and YFSETQ. CDR3 length: 12 amino acids. The CDR3 DNA reads TGCGCCCCCGGGACTTTCACAGATACGCAGTATTTT. Amino acids: CAPGTFTDTQYF.

This chain connects TRBV7-2 to TRBJ1-3; no clear D. Germline V gene data show CDR1 as SGHTA and CDR2 as FQGNSA. The CDR3 runs to 14 residues. With 6 bases removed from V and 9 bases from J, the gap between germline ends came to 18 bases. In DNA, the CDR3 is TGTGCCAGCAGTTTAAGCCCAGGTCTTGTCACCATATATTTT. It is translated as CASSLSPGLVTIYF.

The CDR3 DNA follows: TGTGCCAGCAGCTTGGCCGGGGGAGCCGGGAATACGCAGTATTTT. Translating gives CASSLAGGAGNTQYF. The chain is built from TRBV5-8 and TRBJ2-3; D may be TRBD2 (6 bases). Deletions cut 0 bases from V and 7 bases from J, with 15 bases between. The CDR3 runs 15 residues. CDR1 is SGHTS and CDR2 is YDEGEE in the germline V gene.

This chain uses TRBV28 with TRBJ1-2; 7 positions agree with TRBD1. CDR3 length: 13 residues. Germline-derived CDR1 and CDR2 are MDHEN and SYDVKM. Trimming cost V 7 bases and J 6 bases; bases outside gene matches: 8. The CDR3 DNA reads as TGTGCCAGCATGAGGGACAGATTGAATGGCTACACCTTC. This sequence encodes CASMRDRLNGYTF.

The chain has TRBV28 and TRBJ2-3; a possible D gene is TRBD2 (5 bases). V lost 5 bases, J lost 2 bases, and 29 bases lay in between. CDR1 MDHEN and CDR2 SYDVKM come from the germline V gene. The CDR3 contains 20 residues. The CDR3 bases are TGTGCCAGCAGTGGAGATTTTAGCACGGGGATAAGCGGTAACACAGATACGCAGTATTTT. As protein: CASSGDFSTGISGNTDTQYF.

This chain joins TRBV13 and TRBJ2-7, with D possibly matching TRBD1 (6 bases). The V and J ends lost 1 base and 1 base respectively, with 8 bases between them. Germline CDR1 PRHDT, CDR2 FYEKMQ (reference sequence). The CDR3 is 14 amino acids. CDR3 DNA sequence: TGTGCCAGCAGCTTAGAAGGGGGTTCCTACGAGCAGTACTTC. Protein product: CASSLEGGSYEQYF.

In its sample, this clone was seen once. The CDR3 coding sequence is TGTGCCAGCAGTGATTGGACTAGCGGGATTAGCGGGGAGCTGTTTTTT. This translates into CASSDWTSGISGELFF. This chain links TRBV6-1 with TRBJ2-2, with 12 bases matching TRBD2. The V gene's germline CDR1 is MNHNS and CDR2 SASEGT. The J segment lost 7 bases and the V segment lost 3 bases, leaving 6 bases of the junction unmatched. This CDR3 has 16 amino acids.

This clone has just one count. The gene calls are TRBV6-5 and TRBJ2-7; tentative D call: TRBD2 (5 bases). The germline V gene encodes CDR1 MNHEY and CDR2 SVGAGI. V was clipped by 0 bases and J by 4 bases, with 10 bases between them. The length of the CDR3 is 14 residues. The CDR3 is CASSYSDYNYEQYF. The DNA of the CDR3 is TGTGCCAGCAGTTACTCTGACTACAATTACGAGCAGTACTTC.

The genes are TRBV5-6 and TRBJ2-1; D remains unclear. This CDR3 is 14 amino acids long. Germline CDR1 and CDR2: SGHDT and YYEEEE. V lost 4 bases, J lost 5 bases, and 13 bases lay in between. This chain's CDR3 is CASSLRAGNNEQFF. The CDR3, as DNA: TGTGCCAGCAGCCTAAGGGCCGGTAACAATGAGCAGTTCTTC. Filled out from reference TRBV5-6 and TRBJ2-1, the complete variable domain reads DAGVTQSPTHLIKTRGQQVTLRCSPKSGHDTVSWYQQALGQGPQFIFQYYEEEERQRGNFPDRFSGHQFPNYSSELNVNALLLGDSALYLCASSLRAGNNEQFFGPGTRLTVL.

The chain links TRBV9 to TRBJ2-7; D is ambiguous. V lost 4 bases to trimming and J lost 5 bases, with 13 bases between them. The germline CDR1 and CDR2 sequences are SGDLS and YYNGEE. There are 13 residues in the CDR3. The CDR3 region has the DNA TGTGCCAGCAGCCCAGTGGTAGGCCACGAGCAGTACTTC. This gives the protein CASSPVVGHEQYF.

This clone was found once. The chain employs TRBV7-9 and TRBJ2-7, with 7 nucleotides matching TRBD2. Germline CDR1 reads SEHNR; CDR2 reads FQNEAQ (reference sequence). This CDR3 is built from 14 residues. V gave up 5 bases and J gave up 2 bases; unmatched junction bases: 6. CDR3 DNA: TGTGCCAGCAGCGAGGCGGGAGACGCCTACGAGCAGTACTTC. Residues: CASSEAGDAYEQYF.

J is TRBJ2-7 and V is TRBV28, with D perhaps TRBD1 (6 bases). V was cut by 5 bases and J by 2 bases, with 13 bases left in between. Germline CDR1 and CDR2: MDHEN and SYDVKM. The CDR3 is 14 residues long. The CDR3 loop is CASSTTWTAYEQYF. The CDR3 nucleotides read TGTGCCAGCAGTACGACCTGGACAGCCTACGAGCAGTACTTC.

The chain couples TRBV10-1 to TRBJ1-6, with D hard to call. Germline V gene data show CDR1 as WNHNN and CDR2 as SYGVQD (reference sequence). The CDR3 length is 11 residues. V gave up 3 bases and J gave up 14 bases, with 8 bases separating them. For the CDR3, the DNA is TGCGCCAGCAGTGATGGAGAGGCCCTCCACTTT. It specifies CASSDGEALHF.